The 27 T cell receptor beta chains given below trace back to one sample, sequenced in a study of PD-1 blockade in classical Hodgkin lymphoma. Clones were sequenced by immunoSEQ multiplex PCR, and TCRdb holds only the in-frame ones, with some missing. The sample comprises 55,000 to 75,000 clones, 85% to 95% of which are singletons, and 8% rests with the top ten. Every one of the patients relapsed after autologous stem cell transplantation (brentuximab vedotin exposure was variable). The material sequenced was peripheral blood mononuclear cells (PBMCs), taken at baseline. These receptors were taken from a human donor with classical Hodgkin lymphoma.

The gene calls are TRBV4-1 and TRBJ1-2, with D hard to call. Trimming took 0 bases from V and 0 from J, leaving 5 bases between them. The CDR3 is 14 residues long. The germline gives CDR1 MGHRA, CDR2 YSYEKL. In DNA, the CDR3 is TGCGCCAGCAGCCAAGAGACCTCTAACTATGGCTACACCTTC. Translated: CASSQETSNYGYTF.

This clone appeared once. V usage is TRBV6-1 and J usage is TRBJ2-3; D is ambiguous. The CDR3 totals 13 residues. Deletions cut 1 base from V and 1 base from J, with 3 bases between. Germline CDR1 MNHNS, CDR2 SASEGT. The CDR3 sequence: CASSEGRTDTQYF. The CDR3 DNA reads TGTGCCAGCAGTGAAGGCCGCACAGATACGCAGTATTTT.

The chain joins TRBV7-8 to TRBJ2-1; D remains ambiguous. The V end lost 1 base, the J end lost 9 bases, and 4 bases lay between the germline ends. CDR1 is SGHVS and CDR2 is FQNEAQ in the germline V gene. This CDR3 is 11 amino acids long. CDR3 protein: CASSLVSEQFF. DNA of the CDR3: TGTGCCAGCAGCTTAGTCAGTGAGCAGTTCTTC.

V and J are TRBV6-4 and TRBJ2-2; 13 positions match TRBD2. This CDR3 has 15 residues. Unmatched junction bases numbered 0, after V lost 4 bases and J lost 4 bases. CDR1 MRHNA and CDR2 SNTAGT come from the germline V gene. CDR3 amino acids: CASSGTSGSTGELFF. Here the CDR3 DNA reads TGTGCCAGCAGTGGGACTAGCGGGAGCACCGGGGAGCTGTTTTTT.

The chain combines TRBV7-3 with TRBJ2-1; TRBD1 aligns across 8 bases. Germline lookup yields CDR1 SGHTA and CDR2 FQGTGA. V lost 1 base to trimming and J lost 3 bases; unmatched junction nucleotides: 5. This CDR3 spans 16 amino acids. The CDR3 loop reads CASSLMSGGFYNEQFF. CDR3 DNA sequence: TGTGCCAGCAGCTTAATGTCAGGGGGCTTCTACAATGAGCAGTTCTTC.

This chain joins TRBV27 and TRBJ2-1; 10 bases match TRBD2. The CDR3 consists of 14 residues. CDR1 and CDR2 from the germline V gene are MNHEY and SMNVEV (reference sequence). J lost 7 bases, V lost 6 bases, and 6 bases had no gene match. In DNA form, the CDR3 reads TGTGCCAGCAGCACCCCGGGACTAGCGAATGAGCAGTTCTTC. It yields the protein CASSTPGLANEQFF.

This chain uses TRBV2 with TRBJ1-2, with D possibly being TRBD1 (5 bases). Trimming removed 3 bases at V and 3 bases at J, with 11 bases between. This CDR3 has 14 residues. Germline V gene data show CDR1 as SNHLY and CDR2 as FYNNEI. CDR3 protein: CASSEGLSYYGYTF. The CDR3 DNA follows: TGTGCCAGCAGTGAGGGACTGTCCTACTATGGCTACACCTTC.

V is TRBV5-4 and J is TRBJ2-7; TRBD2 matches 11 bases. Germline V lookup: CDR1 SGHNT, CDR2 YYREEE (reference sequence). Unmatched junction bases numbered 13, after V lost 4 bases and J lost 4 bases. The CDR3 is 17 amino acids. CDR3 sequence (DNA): TGTGCCAGCAGCCAAGGTCCTAGCGGGGGGCAGACTTACGAGCAGTACTTC. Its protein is CASSQGPSGGQTYEQYF.

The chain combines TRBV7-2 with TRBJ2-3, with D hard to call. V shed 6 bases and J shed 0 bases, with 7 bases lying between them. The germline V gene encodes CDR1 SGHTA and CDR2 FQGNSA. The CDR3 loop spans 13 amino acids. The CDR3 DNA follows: TGTGCCAGCAGACTACTTAGCACAGATACGCAGTATTTT. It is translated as CASRLLSTDTQYF.

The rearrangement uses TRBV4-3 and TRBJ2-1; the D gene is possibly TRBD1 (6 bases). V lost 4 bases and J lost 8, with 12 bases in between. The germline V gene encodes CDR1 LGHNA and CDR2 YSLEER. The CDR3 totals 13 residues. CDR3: CASSPQGSHEQFF. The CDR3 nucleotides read TGCGCCAGCAGCCCGCAGGGGTCCCATGAGCAGTTCTTC.

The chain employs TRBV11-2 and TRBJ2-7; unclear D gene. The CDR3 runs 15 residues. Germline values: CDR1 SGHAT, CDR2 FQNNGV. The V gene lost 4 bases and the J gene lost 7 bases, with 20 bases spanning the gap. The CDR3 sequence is CASSSHPTVWGEQYF. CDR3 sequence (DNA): TGTGCCAGCAGCTCCCACCCCACGGTCTGGGGTGAGCAGTACTTC.

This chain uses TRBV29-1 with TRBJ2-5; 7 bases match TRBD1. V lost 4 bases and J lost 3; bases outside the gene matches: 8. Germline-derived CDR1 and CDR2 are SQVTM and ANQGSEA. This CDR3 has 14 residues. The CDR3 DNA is TGCAGCGTTGGAACAGGGGATACAAAAGAGACCCAGTACTTC. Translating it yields CSVGTGDTKETQYF.

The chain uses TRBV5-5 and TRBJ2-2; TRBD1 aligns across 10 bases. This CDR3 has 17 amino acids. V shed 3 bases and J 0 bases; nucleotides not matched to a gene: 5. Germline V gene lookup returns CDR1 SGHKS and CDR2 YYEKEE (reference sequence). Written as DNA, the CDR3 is TGTGCCAGCAGCTCGACCGGGACAGGGGCGAACACCGGGGAGCTGTTTTTT. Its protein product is CASSSTGTGANTGELFF.

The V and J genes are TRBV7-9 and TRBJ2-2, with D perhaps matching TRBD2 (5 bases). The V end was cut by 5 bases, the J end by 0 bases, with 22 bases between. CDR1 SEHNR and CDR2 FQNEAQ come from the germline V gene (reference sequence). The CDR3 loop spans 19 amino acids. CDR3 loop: CASSQVVGHERANTGELFF. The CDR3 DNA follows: TGTGCCAGCAGCCAGGTTGTGGGCCACGAGAGGGCGAACACCGGGGAGCTGTTTTTT.

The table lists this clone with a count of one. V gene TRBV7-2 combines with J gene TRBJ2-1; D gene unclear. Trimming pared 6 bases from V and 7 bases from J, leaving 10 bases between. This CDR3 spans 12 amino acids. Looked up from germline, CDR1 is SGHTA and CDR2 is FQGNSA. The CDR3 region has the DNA TGTGCCAGCAGGATAAGAGCGAATGAGCAGTTCTTC. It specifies CASRIRANEQFF.

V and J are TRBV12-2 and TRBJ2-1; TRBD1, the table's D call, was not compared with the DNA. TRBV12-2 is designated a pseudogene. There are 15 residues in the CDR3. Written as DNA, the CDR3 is TGTGCAAGTCGTACGGTGACAGGGCCCAACAATGAGCAGTTCTTC. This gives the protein CASRTVTGPNNEQFF.

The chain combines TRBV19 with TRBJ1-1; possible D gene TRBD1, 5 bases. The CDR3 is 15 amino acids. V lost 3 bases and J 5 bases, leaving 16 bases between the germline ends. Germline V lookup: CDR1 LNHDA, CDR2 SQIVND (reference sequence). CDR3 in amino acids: CASSMLLGEGTEAFF. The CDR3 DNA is TGTGCCAGTAGTATGCTCTTAGGGGAAGGGACTGAAGCTTTCTTT. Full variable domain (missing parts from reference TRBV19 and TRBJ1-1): DGGITQSPKYLFRKEGQNVTLSCEQNLNHDAMYWYRQDPGQGLRLIYYSQIVNDFQKGDIAEGYSVSREKKESFPLTVTSAQKNPTAFYLCASSMLLGEGTEAFFGQGTRLTVV.

The CDR3 DNA reads TGTGCCAGCAGCCCCCAGGGGGGCCGGGATACGCAGTATTTT. Translation gives CASSPQGGRDTQYF. V usage is TRBV5-6 and J usage is TRBJ2-3, with D possibly matching TRBD1 (7 bases). Germline values: CDR1 SGHDT, CDR2 YYEEEE. This CDR3 is 14 amino acids long. Trimming removed 4 bases at V and 6 bases at J, with 15 bases between.

In nucleotides, the CDR3 is TGTGCCAGCAGTCCCGAGGGGCTACAGGAAACCTACGAGCAGTACTTC. Translating gives CASSPEGLQETYEQYF. The chain recombines TRBV2 with TRBJ2-7; D tentatively reads TRBD1 or TRBD2 (5 bases each). The length of the CDR3 is 16 residues. V dropped 5 bases and J dropped 2 bases, with 19 bases sitting between them. Per the germline V gene, CDR1 is SNHLY and CDR2 is FYNNEI.

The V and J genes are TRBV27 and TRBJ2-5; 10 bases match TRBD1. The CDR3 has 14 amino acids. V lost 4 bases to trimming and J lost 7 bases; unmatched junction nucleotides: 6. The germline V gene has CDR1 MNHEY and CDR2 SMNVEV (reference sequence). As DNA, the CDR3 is TGTGCCAGCAGTTGGGACAGGGGAGGGGGGACCCAGTACTTC. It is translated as CASSWDRGGGTQYF.

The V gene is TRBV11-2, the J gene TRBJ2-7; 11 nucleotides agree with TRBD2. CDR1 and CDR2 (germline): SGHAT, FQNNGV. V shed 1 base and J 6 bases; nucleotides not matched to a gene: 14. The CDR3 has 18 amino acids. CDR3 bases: TGTGCCAGCAGCTTAGGGACGCGTTCGGCTAGCGGGAGGATCGAGCAGTACTTC. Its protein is CASSLGTRSASGRIEQYF.

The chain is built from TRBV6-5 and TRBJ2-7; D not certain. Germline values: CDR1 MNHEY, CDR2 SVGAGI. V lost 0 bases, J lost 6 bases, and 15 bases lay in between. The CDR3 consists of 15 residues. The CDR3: CASSYSTPLGSEQYF. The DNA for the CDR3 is TGTGCCAGCAGTTACTCGACCCCGCTAGGCTCCGAGCAGTACTTC.

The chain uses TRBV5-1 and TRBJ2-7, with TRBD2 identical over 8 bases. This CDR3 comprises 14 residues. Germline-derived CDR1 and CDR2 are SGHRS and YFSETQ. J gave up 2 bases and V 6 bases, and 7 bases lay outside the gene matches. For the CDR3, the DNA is TGCGCCAGCATGGACCGGGGGGGAACCTACGAGCAGTACTTC. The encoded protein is CASMDRGGTYEQYF.

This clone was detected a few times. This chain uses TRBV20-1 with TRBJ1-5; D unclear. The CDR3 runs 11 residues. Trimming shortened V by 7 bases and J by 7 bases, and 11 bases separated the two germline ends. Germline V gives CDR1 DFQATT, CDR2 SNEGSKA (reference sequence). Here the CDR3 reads CSVKVGQPQHF. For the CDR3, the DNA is TGCAGTGTCAAGGTTGGACAGCCCCAGCATTTT.

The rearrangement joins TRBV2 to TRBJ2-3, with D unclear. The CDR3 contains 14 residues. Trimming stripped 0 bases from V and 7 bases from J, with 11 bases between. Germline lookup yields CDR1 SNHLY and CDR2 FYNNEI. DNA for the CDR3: TGTGCCAGCAGTGAAGCAGGGAATGGTCATACGCAGTATTTT. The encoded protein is CASSEAGNGHTQYF.

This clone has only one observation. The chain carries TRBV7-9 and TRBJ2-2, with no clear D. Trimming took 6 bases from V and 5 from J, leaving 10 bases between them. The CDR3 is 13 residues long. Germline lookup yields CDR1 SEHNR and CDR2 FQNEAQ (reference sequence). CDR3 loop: CASSPRVTGELFF. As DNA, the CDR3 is TGTGCCAGCAGTCCAAGGGTGACCGGGGAGCTGTTTTTT.

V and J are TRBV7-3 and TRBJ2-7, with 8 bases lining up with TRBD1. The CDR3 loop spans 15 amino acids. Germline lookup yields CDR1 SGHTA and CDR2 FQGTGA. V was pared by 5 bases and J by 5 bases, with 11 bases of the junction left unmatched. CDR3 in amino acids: CASSRGGSTGDEQYF. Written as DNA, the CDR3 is TGTGCCAGCAGCCGAGGGGGGTCGACAGGGGACGAGCAGTACTTC.